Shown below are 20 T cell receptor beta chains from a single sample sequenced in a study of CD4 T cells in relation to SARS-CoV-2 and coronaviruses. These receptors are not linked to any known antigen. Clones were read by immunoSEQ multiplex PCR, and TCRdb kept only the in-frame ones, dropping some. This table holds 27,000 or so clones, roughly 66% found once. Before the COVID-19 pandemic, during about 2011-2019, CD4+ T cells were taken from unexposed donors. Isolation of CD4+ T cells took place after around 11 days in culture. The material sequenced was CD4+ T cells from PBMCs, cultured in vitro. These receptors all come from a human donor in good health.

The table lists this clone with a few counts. The CDR3 sequence is CASSLEGRKDYGYTF. CDR3 nucleotides: TGCGCCAGCAGCTTGGAAGGCAGGAAGGACTATGGCTACACCTTC. V and J are TRBV5-1 and TRBJ1-2; D unclear. Trimming pared 0 bases from V and 3 bases from J, leaving 12 bases between. The CDR3 has 15 amino acids. The germline gives CDR1 SGHRS, CDR2 YFSETQ.

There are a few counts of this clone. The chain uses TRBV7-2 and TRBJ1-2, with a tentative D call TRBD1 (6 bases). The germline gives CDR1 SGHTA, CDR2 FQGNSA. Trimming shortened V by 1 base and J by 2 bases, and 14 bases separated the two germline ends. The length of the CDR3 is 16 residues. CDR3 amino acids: CASSLGGTGANYGYTF. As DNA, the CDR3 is TGTGCCAGCAGCTTAGGAGGGACGGGGGCAAACTATGGCTACACCTTC.

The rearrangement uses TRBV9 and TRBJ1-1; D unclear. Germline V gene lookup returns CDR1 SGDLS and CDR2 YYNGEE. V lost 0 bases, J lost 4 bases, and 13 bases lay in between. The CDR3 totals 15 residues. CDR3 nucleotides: TGTGCCAGCAGCGTAGCGCCAGGTCGGGGCACTGAAGCTTTCTTT. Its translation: CASSVAPGRGTEAFF.

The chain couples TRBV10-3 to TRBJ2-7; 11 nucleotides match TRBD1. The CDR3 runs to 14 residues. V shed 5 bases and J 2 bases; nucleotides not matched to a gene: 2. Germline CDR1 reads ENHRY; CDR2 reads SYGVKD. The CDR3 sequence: CAISWTGGTYEQYF. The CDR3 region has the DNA TGTGCCATCAGTTGGACAGGGGGCACCTACGAGCAGTACTTC.

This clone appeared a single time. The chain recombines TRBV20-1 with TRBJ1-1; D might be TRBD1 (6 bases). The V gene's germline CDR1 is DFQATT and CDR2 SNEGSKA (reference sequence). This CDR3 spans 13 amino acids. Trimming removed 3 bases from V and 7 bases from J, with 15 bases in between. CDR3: CSASDGQRHEAFF. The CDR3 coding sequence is TGCAGTGCTAGTGATGGACAGCGACATGAAGCTTTCTTT.

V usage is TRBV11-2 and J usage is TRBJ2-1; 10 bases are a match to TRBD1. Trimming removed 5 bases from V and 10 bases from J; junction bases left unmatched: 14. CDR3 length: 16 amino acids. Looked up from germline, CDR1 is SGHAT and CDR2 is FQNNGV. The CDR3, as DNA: TGTGCCAGCAGCCCCTGGACAGGGGGTTCGTTCTGGGAGCAGTTCTTC. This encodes CASSPWTGGSFWEQFF.

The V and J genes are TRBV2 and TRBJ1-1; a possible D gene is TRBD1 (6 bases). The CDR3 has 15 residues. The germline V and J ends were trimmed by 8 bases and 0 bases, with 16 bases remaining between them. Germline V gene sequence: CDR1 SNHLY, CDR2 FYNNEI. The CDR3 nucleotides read TGTGCCAGCGAACGGGGGGGCCCTATGAACACTGAAGCTTTCTTT. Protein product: CASERGGPMNTEAFF.

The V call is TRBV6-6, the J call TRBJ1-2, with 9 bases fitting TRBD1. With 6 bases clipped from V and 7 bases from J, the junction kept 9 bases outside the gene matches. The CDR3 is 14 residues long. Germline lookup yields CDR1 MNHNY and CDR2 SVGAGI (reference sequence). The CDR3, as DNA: TGTGCCAGCAGCTTGGGACAGGGAGAAGGTGGCTACACCTTC. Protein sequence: CASSLGQGEGGYTF.

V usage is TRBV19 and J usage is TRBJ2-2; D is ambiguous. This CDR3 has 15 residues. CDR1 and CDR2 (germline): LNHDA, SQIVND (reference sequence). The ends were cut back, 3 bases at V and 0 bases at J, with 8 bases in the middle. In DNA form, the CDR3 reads TGTGCCAGTAGTATGGGATCCCCGAACACCGGGGAGCTGTTTTTT. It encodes CASSMGSPNTGELFF.

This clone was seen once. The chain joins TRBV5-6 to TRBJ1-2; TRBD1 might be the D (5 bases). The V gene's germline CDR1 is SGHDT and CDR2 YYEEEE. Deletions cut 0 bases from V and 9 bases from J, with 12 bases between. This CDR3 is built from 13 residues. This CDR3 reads CASSLDRGGSYTF. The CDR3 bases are TGTGCCAGCAGCTTGGATCGGGGGGGGAGCTACACCTTC.

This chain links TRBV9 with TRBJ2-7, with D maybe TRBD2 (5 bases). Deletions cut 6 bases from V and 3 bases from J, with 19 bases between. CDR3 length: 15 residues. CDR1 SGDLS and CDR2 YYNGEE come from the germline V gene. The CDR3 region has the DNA TGTGCCAGCATCCTCCCGTGGAGGCTCATCTACGAGCAGTACTTC. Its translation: CASILPWRLIYEQYF.

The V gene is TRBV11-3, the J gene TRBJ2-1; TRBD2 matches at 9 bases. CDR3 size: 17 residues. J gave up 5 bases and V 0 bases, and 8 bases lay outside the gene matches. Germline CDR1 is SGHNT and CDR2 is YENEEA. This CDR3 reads CASSLDMGAGGHNEQFF. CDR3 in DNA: TGTGCCAGCAGCTTAGATATGGGAGCGGGAGGTCACAATGAGCAGTTCTTC.

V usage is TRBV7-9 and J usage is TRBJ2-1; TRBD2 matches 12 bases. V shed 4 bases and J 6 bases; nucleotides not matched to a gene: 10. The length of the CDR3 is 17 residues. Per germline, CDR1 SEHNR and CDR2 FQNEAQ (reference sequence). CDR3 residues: CASSSRLAGVNGNEQFF. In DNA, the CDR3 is TGTGCCAGCAGCTCTCGACTAGCGGGAGTCAATGGCAATGAGCAGTTCTTC.

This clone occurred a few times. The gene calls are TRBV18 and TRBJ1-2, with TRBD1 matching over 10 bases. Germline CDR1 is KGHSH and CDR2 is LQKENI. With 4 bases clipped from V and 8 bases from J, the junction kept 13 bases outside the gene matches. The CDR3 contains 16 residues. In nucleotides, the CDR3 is TGTGCCAGCTCACAGTCCGTGGGACAGGGGTTAGGCGGCTACACCTTC. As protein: CASSQSVGQGLGGYTF.

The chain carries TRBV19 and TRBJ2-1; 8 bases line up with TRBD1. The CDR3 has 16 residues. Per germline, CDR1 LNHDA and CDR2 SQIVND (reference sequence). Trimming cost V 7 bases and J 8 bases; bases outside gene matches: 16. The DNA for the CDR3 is TGTGCCAGTACCAACCCCAAGGCAGGGGGCGGATATGAGCAGTTCTTC. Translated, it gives CASTNPKAGGGYEQFF. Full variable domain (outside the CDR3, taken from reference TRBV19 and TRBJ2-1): DGGITQSPKYLFRKEGQNVTLSCEQNLNHDAMYWYRQDPGQGLRLIYYSQIVNDFQKGDIAEGYSVSREKKESFPLTVTSAQKNPTAFYLCASTNPKAGGGYEQFFGPGTRLTVL.

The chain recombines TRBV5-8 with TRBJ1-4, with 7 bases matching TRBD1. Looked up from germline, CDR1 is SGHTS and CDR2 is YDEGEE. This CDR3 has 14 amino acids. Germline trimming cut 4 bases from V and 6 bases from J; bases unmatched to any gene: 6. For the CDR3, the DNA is TGTGCCAGCAGCACCTTTGACAGGGATGAAAAACTGTTTTTT. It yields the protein CASSTFDRDEKLFF. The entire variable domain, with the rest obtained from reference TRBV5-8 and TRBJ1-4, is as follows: EAGVTQSPTHLIKTRGQQATLRCSPISGHTSVYWYQQALGLGLQFLLWYDEGEERNRGNFPPRFSGRQFPNYSSELNVNALELEDSALYLCASSTFDRDEKLFFGSGTQLSVL.

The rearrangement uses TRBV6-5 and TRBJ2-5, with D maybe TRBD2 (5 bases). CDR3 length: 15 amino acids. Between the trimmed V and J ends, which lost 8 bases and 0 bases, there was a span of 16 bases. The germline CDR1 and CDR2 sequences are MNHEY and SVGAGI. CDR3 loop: CASPRGPMYQETQYF. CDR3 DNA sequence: TGTGCCAGCCCCAGAGGGCCCATGTACCAAGAGACCCAGTACTTC.

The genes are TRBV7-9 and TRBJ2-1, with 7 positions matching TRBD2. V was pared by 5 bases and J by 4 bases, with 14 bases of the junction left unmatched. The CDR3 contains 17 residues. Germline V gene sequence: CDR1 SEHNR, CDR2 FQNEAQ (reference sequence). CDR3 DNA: TGTGCCAGCAGCACCCCTTGGGGGGGGTACCTATACAATGAGCAGTTCTTC. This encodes CASSTPWGGYLYNEQFF.

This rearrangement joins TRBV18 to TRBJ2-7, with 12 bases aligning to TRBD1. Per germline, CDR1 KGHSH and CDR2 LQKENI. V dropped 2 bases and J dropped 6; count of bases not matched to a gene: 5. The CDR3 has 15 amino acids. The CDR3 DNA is TGTGCCAGCTCACCATCCGGGACAGGGGGCCTCGAGCAGTACTTC. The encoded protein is CASSPSGTGGLEQYF.

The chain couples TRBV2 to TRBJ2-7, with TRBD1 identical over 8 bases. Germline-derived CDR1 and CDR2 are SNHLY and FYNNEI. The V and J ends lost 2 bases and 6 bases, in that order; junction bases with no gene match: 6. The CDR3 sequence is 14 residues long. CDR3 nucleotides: TGTGCCAGCAGTGAAAACAGGGGGGATAGCGAGCAGTACTTC. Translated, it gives CASSENRGDSEQYF.